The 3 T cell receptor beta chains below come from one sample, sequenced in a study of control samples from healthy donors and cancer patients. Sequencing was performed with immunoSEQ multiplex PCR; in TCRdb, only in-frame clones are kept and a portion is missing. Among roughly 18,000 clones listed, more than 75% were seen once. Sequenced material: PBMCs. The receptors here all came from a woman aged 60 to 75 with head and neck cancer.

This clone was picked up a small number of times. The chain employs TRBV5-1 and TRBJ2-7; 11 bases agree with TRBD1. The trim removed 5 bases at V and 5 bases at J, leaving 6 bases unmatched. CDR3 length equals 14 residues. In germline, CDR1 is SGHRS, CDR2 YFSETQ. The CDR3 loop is CASRGTGGSDEQYF. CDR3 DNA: TGCGCCAGCAGAGGGACAGGGGGAAGCGACGAGCAGTACTTC.

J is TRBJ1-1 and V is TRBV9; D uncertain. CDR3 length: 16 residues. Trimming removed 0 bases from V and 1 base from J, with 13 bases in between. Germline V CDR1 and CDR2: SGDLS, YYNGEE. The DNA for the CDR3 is TGTGCCAGCAGCGTAGCTAGTCAGGCAGCGAACACTGAAGCTTTCTTT. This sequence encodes CASSVASQAANTEAFF. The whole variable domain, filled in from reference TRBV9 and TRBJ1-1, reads DSGVTQTPKHLITATGQRVTLRCSPRSGDLSVYWYQQSLDQGLQFLIQYYNGEERAKGNILERFSAQQFPDLHSELNLSSLELGDSALYFCASSVASQAANTEAFFGQGTRLTVV.

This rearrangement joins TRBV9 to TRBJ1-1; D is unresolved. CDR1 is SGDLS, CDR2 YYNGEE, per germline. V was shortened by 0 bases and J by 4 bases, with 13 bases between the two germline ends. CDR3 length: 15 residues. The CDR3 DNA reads TGTGCCAGCAGCGTAGGACACTCCCCCACCACTGAAGCTTTCTTT. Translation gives CASSVGHSPTTEAFF.